The clone carrying this T cell receptor beta chain came up many times. Its antigen is unidentified. From the germline J gene comes the end of the CDR3, since the read stops 3 residues before it. Control and CVID samples contributed equal amounts of genomic DNA. The protocol was immunoSEQ multiplex PCR, while the TCRdb copy is restricted to in-frame clones and leaves out a portion. The sample holds about 52,000 clones, and no clone turns up only once. The sample comes from a study of T cell clonality in common variable immunodeficiency. The study's findings and limits: Fewer deletions and N-nucleotide insertions were reportedly seen in common variable immunodeficiency TCR beta sequences.

CDR3 length: 16 amino acids. The germline V gene has CDR1 MDHEN and CDR2 SYDVKM. The V gene end was trimmed by 4 bases and the J gene end by 5 bases; junction bases not matched to a gene: 11. Heparinized whole blood, about 4.5 to 9 ml, came from each donor. The rearrangement links TRBV28 to TRBJ2-5; 9 bases are a match to TRBD2. The receptor was isolated from a person aged 18 to 75 in good health. Sequenced input: peripheral blood mononuclear cells. CDR3 loop: CASSSLAGDKYETQYF. The covered CDR3 bases are TGTGCCAGCAGTTCTTTAGCGGGAGATAAGTATGAGACC.